The 6 T cell receptor beta chains below all came from one sample that was sequenced in a study of blood T cell repertoires in COVID-19. Only in-frame clones appear in the TCRdb table, and some are missing; sequencing was by immunoSEQ multiplex PCR. The table has some 300,000 clones, approximately 90% seen once; the top ten hold about 9.5%. Sequenced material: PBMCs or T cells enriched from blood (not recorded which). The receptors were sampled from a woman aged 40-49 years who had recovered from COVID-19.

The chain carries TRBV27 and TRBJ1-1; no firm D call. Trimming shortened V by 8 bases and J by 6 bases, and 13 bases separated the two germline ends. The germline V gene has CDR1 MNHEY and CDR2 SMNVEV (reference sequence). CDR3 length: 12 amino acids. The CDR3 region is CASGLYEAEAFF. CDR3 bases: TGTGCCAGCGGCCTCTACGAGGCTGAAGCTTTCTTT.

The V and J genes are TRBV9 and TRBJ2-2; 12 positions match TRBD2. There are 17 residues in the CDR3. CDR1 and CDR2 (germline): SGDLS, YYNGEE. Germline trimming cut 2 bases from V and 3 bases from J; bases unmatched to any gene: 5. The CDR3 protein is CASSVLAGGPDTGELFF. CDR3 sequence (DNA): TGTGCCAGCAGCGTTCTAGCGGGAGGGCCCGACACCGGGGAGCTGTTTTTT.

The chain carries TRBV11-3 and TRBJ2-2; 9 bases fit TRBD2. This CDR3 region has 16 residues. Germline assignment: CDR1 SGHNT and CDR2 YENEEA. Unmatched junction bases numbered 7, after V lost 4 bases and J lost 4 bases. Here the CDR3 DNA reads TGTGCCAGCAGCTGGAGCGGGGGGTCGGGCACCGGGGAGCTGTTTTTT. Protein sequence: CASSWSGGSGTGELFF.

The chain uses TRBV7-9 and TRBJ2-1; 11 nucleotides align to TRBD2. In germline, CDR1 is SEHNR, CDR2 FQNEAQ (reference sequence). V lost 3 bases, J lost 7 bases, and 5 bases stayed unmatched. This CDR3 spans 15 amino acids. This CDR3 is CASSLRTSGSNEQFF. DNA for the CDR3: TGTGCCAGCAGCTTGCGGACTAGCGGGTCTAATGAGCAGTTCTTC.

This chain connects TRBV7-9 to TRBJ2-5; 8 nucleotides match TRBD2. Germline-derived CDR1 and CDR2 are SEHNR and FQNEAQ (reference sequence). The V segment lost 3 bases and the J segment 3 bases; nucleotides outside the gene matches: 6. The CDR3 sequence is 15 residues long. The CDR3 is CASSFPNGGEETQYF. CDR3 bases: TGTGCCAGCAGCTTCCCCAACGGGGGGGAAGAGACCCAGTACTTC.

This rearrangement joins TRBV28 to TRBJ1-4; D call uncertain. The CDR3 consists of 16 residues. V lost 1 base and J 3 bases, leaving 12 bases between the germline ends. Germline values: CDR1 MDHEN, CDR2 SYDVKM. DNA for the CDR3: TGTGCCAGCAGTTTATTGATCCGGGGTCCTAATGAAAAACTGTTTTTT. It codes for CASSLLIRGPNEKLFF.